This entry describes one T cell receptor beta chain. As yet, its antigen is unknown. Per germline, CDR1 SNHLY and CDR2 FYNNEI. V lost 4 bases to trimming and J lost 5 bases, with 12 bases between them. There are 14 residues in the CDR3. TCR alpha and TCR beta cDNA libraries with sample barcodes and UMIs came from 5'RACE using constant-segment primers. Via MiXCR, TCRdb re-called the 5' RACE reads, giving one row per CDR3 protein. The sample lists 160,000 or so distinct CDR3 sequences, less than 40% occurring once. This entry comes from a study of T-cell memory formation after mild COVID-19. Study as a whole: Across donors, TCR clusters were largely donor specific. Study-wide results and limits: Some clones that responded turned up in pre-infection memory, which suggests that cross-reactive memory joined in.

The TCR was taken from an adult woman who had mild COVID-19 (a few samples of this study predate the infection). Cell type and time point are not known. The genes are TRBV2 and TRBJ1-5, with TRBD1 as a possible D gene (6 bases). Sample: PBMCs or a T cell subset sorted from them (not recorded which). The CDR3: CASSATNRDQPQHF. In nucleotides, the CDR3 is TGTGCCAGCAGTGCGACCAACAGGGATCAGCCCCAGCATTTT.